The clone carrying this T cell receptor beta chain came up once. These data originate in a study of blood T cell repertoires in COVID-19. Study information: In each case, the material was cDNA or gDNA derived from T cells, B-cell-depleted T cells, or PBMCs.

Per the authors' pipeline: Estimation of nucleated cell counts relied on the amplification of reference gene primers. TCRdb's copy holds only in-frame clones and misses some; the assay was immunoSEQ multiplex PCR. V, J and clone size reflect that table, while D and trimming were determined from the DNA. The sample carries 200,000 to 300,000 clones, roughly 80% recorded once. The CDR3 sequence is 15 residues long. Germline values: CDR1 MNHEY, CDR2 SVGAGI. Trimming took 4 bases from V and 1 from J; bases not matched to a gene: 6. The rearrangement uses TRBV6-5 and TRBJ1-1; TRBD1 aligns across 7 bases. Source material: peripheral blood. The receptor's source is a young woman with acute or convalescent COVID-19. CDR3 loop: CASSFTGATNTEAFF. For the CDR3, the DNA is TGTGCCAGCAGTTTCACAGGGGCGACGAACACTGAAGCTTTCTTT.